This T cell receptor beta chain is from a study of control samples from healthy donors and cancer patients. This CDR3 is built from 14 residues. Germline V gene lookup returns CDR1 KGHSH and CDR2 LQKENI. The V and J ends lost 5 bases and 5 bases, in that order; junction bases with no gene match: 5. The table came from immunoSEQ multiplex PCR; TCRdb's copy has only in-frame clones and leaves some out. The profile shows some 150,000 clones, roughly 93% of them singletons. The source is a man aged 50-60 years in good health. The sequencing input was blood. The chain uses TRBV18 and TRBJ2-7; 11 nucleotides line up with TRBD1. The CDR3 DNA is TGTGCCAGCTCATACGGGACAGGGGGGGACGAGCAGTACTTC. Translated, it gives CASSYGTGGDEQYF. Based on the CDR3 plus reference TRBV18 and TRBJ2-7, the full variable domain is NAGVMQNPRHLVRRRGQEARLRCSPMKGHSHVYWYRQLPEEGLKFMVYLQKENIIDESGMPKERFSAEFPKEGPSILRIQQVVRGDSAAYFCASSYGTGGDEQYFGPGTRLTVT.